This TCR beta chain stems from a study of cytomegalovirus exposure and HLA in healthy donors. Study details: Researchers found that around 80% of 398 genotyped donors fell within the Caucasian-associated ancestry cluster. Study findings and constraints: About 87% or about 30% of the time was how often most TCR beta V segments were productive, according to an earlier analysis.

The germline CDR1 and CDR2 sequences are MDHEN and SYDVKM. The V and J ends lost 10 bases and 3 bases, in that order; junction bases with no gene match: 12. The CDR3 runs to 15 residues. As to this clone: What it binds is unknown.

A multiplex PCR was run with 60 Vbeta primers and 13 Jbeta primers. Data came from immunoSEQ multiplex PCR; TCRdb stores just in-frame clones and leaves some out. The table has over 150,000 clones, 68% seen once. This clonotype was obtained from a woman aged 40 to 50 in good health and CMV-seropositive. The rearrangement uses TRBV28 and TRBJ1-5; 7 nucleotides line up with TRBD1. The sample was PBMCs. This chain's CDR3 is CATSPDREYNQPQHF. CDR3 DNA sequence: TGTGCCACATCACCAGACAGGGAGTACAATCAGCCCCAGCATTTT.